This record covers a single T cell receptor beta chain. The clone's antigen remains unknown. No much larger clone is present one base from it, and per-base qualities are unavailable. TCRbeta CDR3 regions were amplified from genomic DNA by means of the immunoSEQ Assay, a bias-controlled multiplex PCR. The source study handled its data this way. The number of nucleated cells in each sample was estimated from the amplification of reference gene primers within the assay. To quantify the absolute abundance of each unique TCRbeta CDR3 rearrangement, sequence reads were collapsed and filtered. For each sample, productive Simpson clonality was calculated as the square root of Simpson's diversity index across productive rearrangements. In TCRdb, the immuneACCESS table is reduced to in-frame sequences with V and J assigned. These tables do not hold every clone; where another copy was compared, an unresolved V gene accounts for under half, and the others remain unexplained. V, J and clone size were drawn from that table, and D and trimming were deduced from the DNA. This sample has over 150,000 clones in its table, and roughly 71% of those were observed once. The biggest ten clones account for more than 3% of the sample.

These data come from a study of blood T cell repertoires in COVID-19 (dated by TCRdb to the early 2020s). The study in broad terms: Samples covering the acute and convalescent phases of COVID-19 were provided by collaborators in the United States, Italy and Spain. The material from the prospective study consisted of cDNA or gDNA derived from T cells, B-cell-depleted T cells, or PBMCs. Samples were obtained from the ongoing ImmuneRACE study (first 160 participants) and from 1,254 subjects provided by 6 global collaborators. A de-identified subject ID, COVID-19 status, age in years and sex were almost always included in the sample metadata. The repertoires were made available in a free public database intended to serve as a resource for research on the immune response to SARS-CoV-2. Where available, HLA class I and class II types were obtained from metadata supplied by the sample provider rather than from assay-based typing. The dataset comprised deeply sampled blood TCRbeta repertoires from subjects exposed to, actively infected with, or recovered from COVID-19.

General study outcomes and caveats: The amount of clinical and demographic metadata varied by source and participant and was provided uncurated.

Collaborating institutions collected whole blood in K2EDTA tubes following their own protocols. For TCRbeta analysis, collaborators shipped samples as frozen whole blood, isolated PBMCs, or DNA extracted from either of those sample types. This clonotype originated in a woman older than 75 with acute or convalescent COVID-19. The sample consisted of peripheral blood.

The CDR3 region has the sequence CAPARGGEQFF. DNA sequence: TGTGCGCCTGCCCGGGGGGGTGAGCAGTTCTTC. The chain employs TRBV11-3 and TRBJ2-1; 8 bases in the middle match TRBD2. The germline V gene sets CDR1 to SGHNT and CDR2 to YENEEA. The CDR3 measures 11 amino acids from cysteine to phenylalanine. Only the CDR3 DNA stays, 33 bases, in frame from base 1.